A single sample gave rise to the 20 T cell receptor beta chains below, sequenced in a study of shared clonotypes between healthy human individuals. Sequencing was performed with immunoSEQ multiplex PCR; in TCRdb, only in-frame clones are kept and a portion is missing. The data contain approximately 340,000 clones, around 70% of them singletons. Material for sequencing was memory CD4+ T cells sorted from blood. Subset: CD45RA-negative fraction. Receptors were obtained from a man in his thirties or forties in good health.

The chain employs TRBV11-3 and TRBJ2-5, with 7 positions matching TRBD1. The end of the DNA is better explained by TRBJ2-7, so the J call may be wrong. This CDR3 comprises 14 residues. In germline, CDR1 is SGHNT, CDR2 YENEEA. The CDR3 sequence is CASSSQGTTYEQYF. The CDR3 DNA is TGTGCCAGCAGCTCACAGGGGACCACCTACGAGCAGTACTTC.

The rearrangement uses TRBV10-2 and TRBJ2-4, with TRBD1 identical over 7 bases. V was pared by 4 bases and J by 8 bases, with 2 bases of the junction left unmatched. Germline V gene lookup returns CDR1 WSHSY and CDR2 SAAADI. The CDR3 has 12 amino acids. The CDR3: CASSGQGDIQYF. The CDR3 DNA is TGCGCCAGCAGTGGACAGGGCGACATTCAGTACTTC.

The chain links TRBV7-6 to TRBJ2-7; weak D call: TRBD1 (6 bases). Germline V gives CDR1 SGHVS, CDR2 FNYEAQ. This CDR3 spans 17 amino acids. V gave up 5 bases and J gave up 0 bases, with 20 bases separating them. CDR3 sequence: CASSQLQGPTPSYEQYF. CDR3 DNA sequence: TGTGCCAGCAGCCAACTTCAGGGGCCTACCCCCTCCTACGAGCAGTACTTC.

This clone was found many times. V gene TRBV18 combines with J gene TRBJ1-4, with D possibly matching TRBD1 (6 bases). Germline-derived CDR1 and CDR2 are KGHSH and LQKENI. V lost 2 bases and J lost 5, with 9 bases in between. This CDR3 has 14 amino acids. The CDR3 nucleotides are TGTGCCAGCTCACCAAACACAGGGAATGAAAAACTGTTTTTT. Protein sequence: CASSPNTGNEKLFF.

V usage is TRBV6-1 and J usage is TRBJ1-1; D is uncertain. CDR3 length equals 15 residues. In germline, CDR1 is MNHNS, CDR2 SASEGT. Trimming took 4 bases from V and 5 from J, leaving 17 bases between them. The CDR3 bases are TGTGCCAGCAGTGGTTATTCAATCGGGATAACTGAAGCTTTCTTT. Translated: CASSGYSIGITEAFF.

The J gene is TRBJ2-5, the V gene TRBV7-9; D perhaps matches TRBD2 (7 bases). Trimming shortened V by 5 bases and J by 4 bases, and 20 bases separated the two germline ends. CDR3 length equals 16 residues. Germline V gene lookup returns CDR1 SEHNR and CDR2 FQNEAQ (reference sequence). CDR3 nucleotides: TGTGCCAGCAGCCCTTCGGGGGCGGGAGAGCGAGAGACCCAGTACTTC. Translation: CASSPSGAGERETQYF. Filled out from reference TRBV7-9 and TRBJ2-5, the complete variable domain reads DTGVSQNPRHKITKRGQNVTFRCDPISEHNRLYWYRQTLGQGPEFLTYFQNEAQLEKSRLLSDRFSAERPKGSFSTLEIQRTEQGDSAMYLCASSPSGAGERETQYFGPGTRLLVL.

The rearrangement joins TRBV4-3 to TRBJ2-1; perhaps TRBD1 as D (5 bases). Germline V CDR1 and CDR2: LGHNA, YSLEER. Trimming shortened V by 4 bases and J by 0 bases, and 13 bases separated the two germline ends. CDR3 length: 16 residues. CDR3: CASSLKSQGSYNEQFF. Written as DNA, the CDR3 is TGCGCCAGCAGCCTGAAAAGCCAGGGCTCCTACAATGAGCAGTTCTTC.

CDR3 loop: CASSLGQGAYEQYF. CDR3 nucleotide sequence: TGCGCCAGCAGCTTAGGACAGGGGGCCTACGAGCAGTACTTC. The rearrangement links TRBV5-1 to TRBJ2-7; TRBD1 agrees at 10 bases. Per germline, CDR1 SGHRS and CDR2 YFSETQ. This CDR3 has 14 residues. V was pared by 2 bases and J by 2 bases, with 1 base of the junction left unmatched.

The V gene is TRBV2, the J gene TRBJ2-2, with D maybe TRBD1 (5 bases). Germline V gene data show CDR1 as SNHLY and CDR2 as FYNNEI. Trimming pared 3 bases from V and 7 bases from J, leaving 15 bases between. The CDR3 has 15 residues. CDR3 bases: TGTGCCAGCAGTGATTGGGGCAGGGTGGTCGGGGAGCTGTTTTTT. Protein product: CASSDWGRVVGELFF.

The rearrangement joins TRBV28 to TRBJ1-4, with D possibly being TRBD1 (5 bases). Deletions cut 7 bases from V and 7 bases from J, with 16 bases between. The length of the CDR3 is 14 residues. Germline CDR1 and CDR2: MDHEN and SYDVKM. As DNA, the CDR3 is TGTGCCAGCACCCTGGAAGGGGTAGGTGAAAAACTGTTTTTT. This sequence encodes CASTLEGVGEKLFF. The variable domain in full, with the rest retrieved from reference TRBV28 and TRBJ1-4, is DVKVTQSSRYLVKRTGEKVFLECVQDMDHENMFWYRQDPGLGLRLIYFSYDVKMKEKGDIPEGYSVSREKKERFSLILESASTNQTSMYLCASTLEGVGEKLFFGSGTQLSVL.

CDR3 sequence reads: CAWSVDRSEKLFF. CDR3 coding DNA: TGTGCCTGGAGTGTCGACCGGAGTGAAAAACTGTTTTTT. This chain links TRBV30 with TRBJ1-4; unclear D gene. The CDR3 spans 13 residues. Germline CDR1 is GTSNPN and CDR2 is SVGIG (reference sequence). V was cut by 0 bases and J by 7 bases, with 9 bases left in between.

The chain combines TRBV7-2 with TRBJ2-1; tentatively, D is TRBD2 (5 bases). The CDR3 runs 17 residues. Germline V gene sequence: CDR1 SGHTA, CDR2 FQGNSA. Trimming cost V 4 bases and J 0 bases, with 16 bases left between them. The CDR3 loop is CASSSPALGGSYNEQFF. The DNA of the CDR3 is TGTGCCAGCAGCTCCCCAGCCTTAGGAGGCTCCTACAATGAGCAGTTCTTC.

The rearrangement joins TRBV19 to TRBJ2-1; the D is unclear. V lost 1 base and J 9 bases, leaving 10 bases between the germline ends. From germline, CDR1 is LNHDA and CDR2 SQIVND (reference sequence). The CDR3 runs 13 residues. As DNA, the CDR3 is TGTGCCAGTAGTATAGGGAGCCGCGGTGAGCAGTTCTTC. Protein: CASSIGSRGEQFF. Combining the CDR3 with reference TRBV19 and TRBJ2-1 gives the whole variable domain DGGITQSPKYLFRKEGQNVTLSCEQNLNHDAMYWYRQDPGQGLRLIYYSQIVNDFQKGDIAEGYSVSREKKESFPLTVTSAQKNPTAFYLCASSIGSRGEQFFGPGTRLTVL.

For the CDR3, the DNA is TGTGCCAGCAGTGAAGGCAGGCCTCCCGAGCAGTACTTC. It encodes CASSEGRPPEQYF. The rearrangement links TRBV6-1 to TRBJ2-7; no clear D. The CDR3 length is 13 residues. In germline, CDR1 is MNHNS, CDR2 SASEGT. V was shortened by 1 base and J by 6 bases, with 10 bases between the two germline ends.

CDR3 sequence (DNA): TGTGCCATCAAAGGGACAGGGATGGCTGAAGCTTTCTTT. It is translated as CAIKGTGMAEAFF. The rearrangement links TRBV10-3 to TRBJ1-1, with 9 nucleotides matching TRBD1. Per the germline V gene, CDR1 is ENHRY and CDR2 is SYGVKD. V lost 7 bases, J lost 6 bases, and 6 bases stayed unmatched. The CDR3 consists of 13 residues.

This clone was seen only once. This chain connects TRBV15 to TRBJ2-1, with D hard to call. With 0 bases removed from V and 6 bases from J, the gap between germline ends came to 12 bases. The germline gives CDR1 LNHNV, CDR2 YYDKDF (reference sequence). The CDR3 covers 15 residues. CDR3 in DNA: TGTGCCACCAGCAGAGAGCCCTTACTTGGCAATGAGCAGTTCTTC. Amino acids: CATSREPLLGNEQFF.

This clone came up a few times. The rearrangement links TRBV5-1 to TRBJ1-2; the match to TRBD1 covers 7 bases. Trimming removed 3 bases from V and 1 base from J; junction bases left unmatched: 15. This CDR3 has 18 amino acids. Germline V gene lookup returns CDR1 SGHRS and CDR2 YFSETQ. The chain's CDR3 is CASSSSGATGVHNYGYTF. The CDR3 DNA follows: TGCGCCAGCAGCTCGTCGGGGGCTACAGGGGTTCATAACTATGGCTACACCTTC. Supplemented by reference TRBV5-1 and TRBJ1-2, the full variable domain reads KAGVTQTPRYLIKTRGQQVTLSCSPISGHRSVSWYQQTPGQGLQFLFEYFSETQRNKGNFPGRFSGRQFSNSRSEMNVSTLELGDSALYLCASSSSGATGVHNYGYTFGSGTRLTVV.

The V gene is TRBV18, the J gene TRBJ1-6; 7 nucleotides line up with TRBD1. This CDR3 contains 15 residues. CDR1 and CDR2 (germline): KGHSH, LQKENI. Trimming removed 3 bases from V and 8 bases from J; junction bases left unmatched: 7. Here the CDR3 DNA reads TGTGCCAGCTCACCCTCGACAGGGATGGATTCACCCCTCCACTTT. It encodes CASSPSTGMDSPLHF.

The rearrangement uses TRBV2 and TRBJ2-6, with 8 bases lining up with TRBD2. This CDR3 is 18 amino acids long. After removal of 8 bases from V and 1 base from J, the junction contained 13 bases not matched to a gene. Per the germline V gene, CDR1 is SNHLY and CDR2 is FYNNEI. As DNA, the CDR3 is TGTGCCAGCTTCCCTACCCTAGCGGGCTTATCTGGGGCCAACGTCCTGACTTTC. It is translated as CASFPTLAGLSGANVLTF.

The gene calls are TRBV6-1 and TRBJ1-2; a possible D gene is TRBD1 (6 bases). Germline-derived CDR1 and CDR2 are MNHNS and SASEGT. The V end was cut by 6 bases, the J end by 3 bases, with 17 bases between. The CDR3 runs to 15 residues. CDR3 nucleotides: TGTGCCAGCAGCAGGGACCGAGGGGGTCACTATGGCTACACCTTC. Translating it yields CASSRDRGGHYGYTF.